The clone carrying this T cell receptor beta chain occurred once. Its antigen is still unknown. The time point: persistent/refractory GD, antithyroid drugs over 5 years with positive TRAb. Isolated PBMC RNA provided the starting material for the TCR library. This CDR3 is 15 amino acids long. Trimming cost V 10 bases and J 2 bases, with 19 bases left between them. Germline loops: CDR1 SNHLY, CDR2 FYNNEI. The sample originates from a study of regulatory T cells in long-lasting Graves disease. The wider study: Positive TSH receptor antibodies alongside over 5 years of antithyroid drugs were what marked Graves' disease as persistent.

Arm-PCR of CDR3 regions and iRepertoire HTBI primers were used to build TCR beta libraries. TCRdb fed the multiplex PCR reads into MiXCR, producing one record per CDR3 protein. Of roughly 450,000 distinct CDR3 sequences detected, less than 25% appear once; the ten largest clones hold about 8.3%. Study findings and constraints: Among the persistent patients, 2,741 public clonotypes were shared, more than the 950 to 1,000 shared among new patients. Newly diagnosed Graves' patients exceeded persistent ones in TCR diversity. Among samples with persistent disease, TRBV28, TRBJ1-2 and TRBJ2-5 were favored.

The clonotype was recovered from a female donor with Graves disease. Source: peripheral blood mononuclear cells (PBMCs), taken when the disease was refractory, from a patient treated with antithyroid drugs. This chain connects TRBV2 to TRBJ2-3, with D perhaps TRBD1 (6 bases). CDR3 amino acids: CANSEGTSYTDTQYF. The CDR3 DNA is TGTGCCAACTCCGAGGGGACATCATACACAGATACGCAGTATTTT.